This TCR beta chain came from a study of technical replicates of blood from a few donors. Germline CDR1 is LGHNA and CDR2 is YSLEER. V dropped 0 bases and J dropped 6; count of bases not matched to a gene: 4. The CDR3 is 16 residues long. Repertoires were generated with immunoSEQ multiplex PCR, while TCRdb's copy carries only in-frame clones and drops some. This table holds tens of thousands of clones, more than 90% found once. Sequenced material: T cells isolated from PBMCs. The sequence came from a human donor in good health. Some clones in this sample may be carry-over from other donors' samples. The chain links TRBV4-3 to TRBJ2-2; TRBD1 matches 10 bases. CDR3 protein: CASSQDRDRGSGELFF. The CDR3 DNA is TGCGCCAGCAGCCAAGATCGGGACAGGGGCTCCGGGGAGCTGTTTTTT.